These 23 T cell receptor beta chains came from one sample sequenced in a study of radiotherapy plus CTLA-4 blockade in lung cancer. Libraries were prepared by immunoSEQ multiplex PCR; TCRdb keeps only in-frame clonotypes and omits some of them. The table has about 53,000 clones, almost 85% seen once. Here the sequenced sample was peripheral blood, taken from a patient treated with radiotherapy plus ipilimumab. These receptors all come from a human donor with non-small cell lung cancer whose response to radiotherapy plus ipilimumab could not be evaluated.

The gene calls are TRBV28 and TRBJ1-1, with D tentatively TRBD1 (6 bases). V lost 3 bases, J lost 7 bases, and 12 bases lay in between. The CDR3 covers 13 residues. The germline V gene has CDR1 MDHEN and CDR2 SYDVKM. The CDR3 sequence is CASSLVGAGEAFF. The CDR3 DNA reads TGTGCCAGCAGTTTGGTGGGGGCTGGTGAAGCTTTCTTT.

The chain recombines TRBV18 with TRBJ2-1, with 9 positions matching TRBD1. This CDR3 is built from 15 residues. Trimming took 5 bases from V and 3 from J; bases not matched to a gene: 5. CDR1 and CDR2 (germline): KGHSH, LQKENI. CDR3 nucleotides: TGTGCCAGCTCAAGGGGACAGGGATACTACAATGAGCAGTTCTTC. Protein product: CASSRGQGYYNEQFF. Drawing the rest from reference TRBV18 and TRBJ2-1, the complete variable domain is NAGVMQNPRHLVRRRGQEARLRCSPMKGHSHVYWYRQLPEEGLKFMVYLQKENIIDESGMPKERFSAEFPKEGPSILRIQQVVRGDSAAYFCASSRGQGYYNEQFFGPGTRLTVL.

The rearrangement links TRBV6-6 to TRBJ1-2; tentatively, D is TRBD1 (5 bases). With 6 bases removed from V and 4 bases from J, the gap between germline ends came to 9 bases. Germline V CDR1 and CDR2: MNHNY, SVGAGI (reference sequence). The CDR3 length is 12 residues. This chain's CDR3 is CASRADSYGYTF. The CDR3 region has the DNA TGTGCCAGCAGGGCTGACAGCTATGGCTACACCTTC.

This chain connects TRBV19 to TRBJ2-1; 8 nucleotides line up with TRBD2. Per the germline V gene, CDR1 is LNHDA and CDR2 is SQIVND (reference sequence). The CDR3 runs to 14 residues. The junction had 4 bases not matched to a gene; V was cut back by 4 bases and J by 5 bases. The CDR3 is CASSTTSANNEQFF. The CDR3 DNA reads TGTGCCAGTAGTACGACTAGCGCAAACAATGAGCAGTTCTTC.

This clone came up a few times. The chain uses TRBV27 and TRBJ1-5; maybe TRBD1 (6 bases). V lost 2 bases and J 5 bases, leaving 10 bases between the germline ends. In germline, CDR1 is MNHEY, CDR2 SMNVEV (reference sequence). CDR3 length: 14 residues. The CDR3 bases are TGTGCCAGCAGTTTAGGGGGCGCGGATCAGCCCCAGCATTTT. Its protein is CASSLGGADQPQHF.

V and J are TRBV28 and TRBJ2-7; 7 bases map to TRBD2. J lost 0 bases, V lost 7 bases, and 9 bases had no gene match. This CDR3 comprises 15 residues. Per germline, CDR1 MDHEN and CDR2 SYDVKM. CDR3 region: CASITAGGSSYEQYF. In DNA form, the CDR3 reads TGTGCCAGCATTACGGCCGGGGGGAGCTCCTACGAGCAGTACTTC.

This clone was observed once. J is TRBJ2-1 and V is TRBV29-1, with TRBD1 identical over 8 bases. V was clipped by 3 bases and J by 2 bases; unmatched bases: 0. CDR3 length: 13 amino acids. Germline assignment: CDR1 SQVTM and CDR2 ANQGSEA. CDR3 residues: CSVEDRAYNEQFF. The CDR3 DNA reads as TGCAGCGTTGAGGACAGGGCCTACAATGAGCAGTTCTTC.

The chain employs TRBV7-9 and TRBJ2-3; weak D call: TRBD2 (6 bases). The germline V gene encodes CDR1 SEHNR and CDR2 FQNEAQ (reference sequence). V was shortened by 2 bases and J by 0 bases, with 9 bases between the two germline ends. The CDR3 is 15 amino acids. The CDR3 is CASSLYSGSTDTQYF. In nucleotides, the CDR3 is TGTGCCAGCAGCTTATATAGCGGAAGCACAGATACGCAGTATTTT.

This chain joins TRBV7-9 and TRBJ2-7, with D perhaps TRBD2 (5 bases). V was cut by 5 bases and J by 0 bases, with 14 bases left in between. Germline V gene sequence: CDR1 SEHNR, CDR2 FQNEAQ (reference sequence). The CDR3 totals 15 residues. The CDR3 nucleotides read TGTGCCAGCAGCCCACTAGAAACCATCTCCTACGAGCAGTACTTC. This codes for CASSPLETISYEQYF.

This chain links TRBV6-6 with TRBJ1-2; D uncertain. The germline CDR1 and CDR2 sequences are MNHNY and SVGAGI (reference sequence). With 0 bases removed from V and 2 bases from J, the gap between germline ends came to 10 bases. The CDR3 contains 15 residues. CDR3 nucleotides: TGTGCCAGCAGTTACTCGGGAGACCCGAACTATGGCTACACCTTC. This encodes CASSYSGDPNYGYTF.

The chain uses TRBV5-4 and TRBJ1-2, with 7 nucleotides matching TRBD1. The CDR3 is 16 residues long. The germline V gene encodes CDR1 SGHNT and CDR2 YYREEE (reference sequence). With 0 bases clipped from V and 4 bases from J, the junction kept 9 bases outside the gene matches. CDR3 loop: CASSLAGTEEGYGYTF. The CDR3, as DNA: TGTGCCAGCAGCTTGGCCGGGACAGAAGAGGGCTATGGCTACACCTTC.

The chain uses TRBV7-2 and TRBJ2-1, with TRBD1 matching 7 bases. Germline lookup yields CDR1 SGHTA and CDR2 FQGNSA. This CDR3 has 15 amino acids. V lost 10 bases to trimming and J lost 6 bases; unmatched junction nucleotides: 15. CDR3 DNA: TGTGCCATCGGATCCAGACAGGGTGTCTTCAATGAGCAGTTCTTC. This sequence encodes CAIGSRQGVFNEQFF.

The chain employs TRBV28 and TRBJ2-1; 10 bases line up with TRBD2. Germline V CDR1 and CDR2: MDHEN, SYDVKM. V lost 5 bases, J lost 9 bases, and 10 bases stayed unmatched. This CDR3 has 15 residues. In DNA form, the CDR3 reads TGTGCCAGCAGTACAGCTCAGCGGGAGGGGAGTGAGCAGTTCTTC. Amino acid sequence: CASSTAQREGSEQFF.

The CDR3 loop is CASSINSGGSYEQYF. The CDR3 region has the DNA TGTGCCAGTAGTATAAACAGCGGGGGCTCCTACGAGCAGTACTTC. This sequence joins TRBV19 and TRBJ2-7, with 8 bases lining up with TRBD2. This CDR3 comprises 15 residues. Germline V gene data show CDR1 as LNHDA and CDR2 as SQIVND (reference sequence). V shed 2 bases, J shed 0 bases, and the junction held 3 bases outside the gene matches.

This chain connects TRBV28 to TRBJ1-2; D gene unclear. Trimming removed 7 bases at V and 2 bases at J, with 14 bases between. Per germline, CDR1 MDHEN and CDR2 SYDVKM. The CDR3 is 14 residues long. The CDR3 nucleotides read TGTGCCAGCACTTCCCCTTTCTTAAACTATGGCTACACCTTC. This codes for CASTSPFLNYGYTF.

As regards this clone: The same CDR3 arises from other DNA sequences in this sample as well. The chain combines TRBV4-3 with TRBJ1-1, with D tentatively TRBD1 (5 bases). Trimming cost V 3 bases and J 0 bases, with 11 bases left between them. The CDR3 contains 15 residues. Looked up from germline, CDR1 is LGHNA and CDR2 is YSLEER. The CDR3 region is CASSQADSMNTEAFF. The CDR3 coding sequence is TGCGCCAGCAGCCAGGCCGACAGCATGAACACTGAAGCTTTCTTT.

The chain employs TRBV9 and TRBJ1-2; the D is unclear. The CDR3 extends over 15 amino acids. V shed 0 bases and J shed 1 base, with 10 bases lying between them. Germline lookup yields CDR1 SGDLS and CDR2 YYNGEE. CDR3 sequence reads: CASSVGMWSNYGYTF. As DNA, the CDR3 is TGTGCCAGCAGCGTAGGGATGTGGAGTAACTATGGCTACACCTTC.

J is TRBJ2-7 and V is TRBV28; D might be TRBD2 (6 bases). Germline V gene sequence: CDR1 MDHEN, CDR2 SYDVKM. The length of the CDR3 is 16 residues. V was shortened by 7 bases and J by 1 base, with 20 bases between the two germline ends. This chain's CDR3 is CASKATGLLASYEQYF. CDR3 bases: TGTGCCAGCAAAGCTACGGGACTCCTCGCTTCCTACGAGCAGTACTTC.

V is TRBV6-7 and J is TRBJ1-5, with 7 bases lining up with TRBD1. TRBV6-7 is treated as an ORF (open reading frame) with a function not yet certain. The CDR3 has 15 residues. With 3 bases clipped from V and 4 bases from J, the junction kept 6 bases outside the gene matches. This CDR3 is CASSYPGTANQPQHF. The CDR3 DNA reads as TGTGCCAGCAGTTATCCCGGGACAGCTAATCAGCCCCAGCATTTT.

CDR3 bases: TGTGCCAGCAGTTTAGGCCGACTAGCGCACACAGATACGCAGTATTTT. This encodes CASSLGRLAHTDTQYF. This chain links TRBV28 with TRBJ2-3; 8 bases align to TRBD2. Germline V CDR1 and CDR2: MDHEN, SYDVKM. The CDR3 runs 16 residues. J was trimmed by 2 bases and V by 2 bases; bases with no gene match: 6. Using reference TRBV28 and TRBJ2-3 for the parts outside the CDR3, the full variable domain is DVKVTQSSRYLVKRTGEKVFLECVQDMDHENMFWYRQDPGLGLRLIYFSYDVKMKEKGDIPEGYSVSREKKERFSLILESASTNQTSMYLCASSLGRLAHTDTQYFGPGTRLTVL.

This chain links TRBV7-9 with TRBJ2-3; 7 bases are a match to TRBD2. Unmatched junction bases numbered 10, after V lost 2 bases and J lost 2 bases. This CDR3 contains 17 residues. In germline, CDR1 is SEHNR, CDR2 FQNEAQ (reference sequence). In nucleotides, the CDR3 is TGTGCCAGCAGCTTATTCGGCAGCGGGATTAACACAGATACGCAGTATTTT. Amino acids: CASSLFGSGINTDTQYF.

V gene TRBV14 combines with J gene TRBJ2-1; TRBD2 aligns across 8 bases. V was pared by 3 bases and J by 8 bases, with 9 bases of the junction left unmatched. The germline CDR1 and CDR2 sequences are SGHDN and FVKESK. CDR3 length: 15 residues. CDR3 sequence: CASSQGFGRADEQFF. The CDR3 DNA reads as TGTGCCAGCAGCCAGGGATTCGGGAGGGCCGATGAGCAGTTCTTC.

The chain joins TRBV9 to TRBJ2-3; 8 bases fit TRBD2. Germline V gene data show CDR1 as SGDLS and CDR2 as YYNGEE. V was clipped by 0 bases and J by 6 bases; unmatched bases: 6. The CDR3 sequence is 15 residues long. The CDR3 sequence: CASSVGGTRGDTQYF. CDR3 in DNA: TGTGCCAGCAGCGTAGGAGGGACTAGGGGGGATACGCAGTATTTT. Filled out from reference TRBV9 and TRBJ2-3, the complete variable domain reads DSGVTQTPKHLITATGQRVTLRCSPRSGDLSVYWYQQSLDQGLQFLIQYYNGEERAKGNILERFSAQQFPDLHSELNLSSLELGDSALYFCASSVGGTRGDTQYFGPGTRLTVL.